The 9 T cell receptor beta chains below were found in one sample sequenced in a study of OX40 agonist ivuxolimab in advanced cancers. Here immunoSEQ multiplex PCR was the method, and the copy in TCRdb shows in-frame clones only, minus some. Of more than 65,000 clones listed, 92% are singletons. Material: CD4+ or CD8+ T cells sorted from blood, obtained in a trial of the OX40 agonist ivuxolimab. The receptors here all came from an adult with an advanced solid tumor such as melanoma, head and neck, liver or kidney cancer.

The DNA of the CDR3 is TGTGCCAGCAGTTACTCCGGTTACAATGAGCAGTTCTTC. It encodes CASSYSGYNEQFF. The chain couples TRBV6-5 to TRBJ2-1; D remains ambiguous. Germline CDR1 MNHEY, CDR2 SVGAGI. Trimming left V 0 bases short and J 4 bases short, with 4 bases between. The CDR3 contains 13 residues.

The V call is TRBV27, the J call TRBJ2-5; 9 bases are a match to TRBD1. Germline-derived CDR1 and CDR2 are MNHEY and SMNVEV (reference sequence). This CDR3 has 13 residues. V dropped 5 bases and J dropped 4; count of bases not matched to a gene: 2. CDR3 amino acids: CASSTGGGETQYF. The CDR3 coding sequence is TGTGCCAGCAGTACAGGGGGCGGAGAGACCCAGTACTTC.

The chain employs TRBV21-1 and TRBJ2-7; the table names TRBD1, a call not compared with the DNA. TRBV21-1 counts as a pseudogene. This CDR3 region has 17 residues. In nucleotides, the CDR3 is TGTGCCAGCGGACGAACCAACAGGGAAACTAAGACCTACGAGCAGTACTTC. This encodes CASGRTNRETKTYEQYF.

As for this clone: The same CDR3 can be traced to other DNA sequences in this sample. This chain uses TRBV5-1 with TRBJ2-1; no clear D. The CDR3 has 11 amino acids. The V and J ends lost 0 bases and 10 bases respectively, with 5 bases between them. Germline CDR1 is SGHRS and CDR2 is YFSETQ. CDR3 DNA sequence: TGCGCCAGCAGCTTGGGCGCAGAGCAGTTCTTC. It is translated as CASSLGAEQFF.

This clone showed up just once. The chain carries TRBV6-1 and TRBJ1-1, with D possibly matching TRBD1 (6 bases). This CDR3 is 14 amino acids long. The ends were cut back, 3 bases at V and 6 bases at J, with 14 bases in the middle. Germline loops: CDR1 MNHNS, CDR2 SASEGT. CDR3 sequence reads: CASSDLGAYSEAFF. The CDR3 DNA sequence: TGTGCCAGCAGTGACCTGGGGGCTTACTCTGAAGCTTTCTTT.

This CDR3 reads CASSSGTGNGYTF. The DNA for the CDR3 is TGTGCCAGCAGCTCCGGGACAGGGAATGGCTACACCTTC. The chain is built from TRBV27 and TRBJ1-2; TRBD1 matches at 9 bases. V shed 6 bases and J 6 bases; nucleotides not matched to a gene: 5. CDR3 size: 13 residues. Germline assignment: CDR1 MNHEY and CDR2 SMNVEV (reference sequence).

The chain links TRBV11-2 to TRBJ1-4, with D perhaps matching TRBD1 (5 bases). The CDR3 sequence is 14 residues long. Germline assignment: CDR1 SGHAT and CDR2 FQNNGV. V lost 5 bases and J lost 6, with 13 bases in between. In DNA form, the CDR3 reads TGTGCCAGCAGCCAAAGGTGGGGCGATGAAAAACTGTTTTTT. Translating gives CASSQRWGDEKLFF.

The CDR3 sequence is CASSLGGLAGELFF. DNA of the CDR3: TGTGCCAGCAGCTTAGGGGGCCTGGCCGGGGAGCTGTTTTTT. J is TRBJ2-2 and V is TRBV7-8, with a tentative D call TRBD1 (5 bases). The CDR3 contains 14 residues. V shed 1 base and J shed 6 bases, with 9 bases lying between them. Germline V gene sequence: CDR1 SGHVS, CDR2 FQNEAQ.

This clone appeared a single time. The chain joins TRBV11-2 to TRBJ2-1; D unresolved. Trimming took 5 bases from V and 5 from J, leaving 10 bases between them. The CDR3 covers 13 residues. CDR1 is SGHAT and CDR2 is FQNNGV in the germline V gene. The CDR3 nucleotides read TGTGCCAGCAGCCGACCCTCAGACAATGAGCAGTTCTTC. Amino acids: CASSRPSDNEQFF. Together with reference TRBV11-2 and TRBJ2-1, the CDR3 gives the full variable domain: EAGVAQSPRYKIIEKRQSVAFWCNPISGHATLYWYQQILGQGPKLLIQFQNNGVVDDSQLPKDRFSAERLKGVDSTLKIQPAKLEDSAVYLCASSRPSDNEQFFGPGTRLTVL.